The 29 T cell receptor beta chains below were found in one sample sequenced in a study of regulatory T cells in long-lasting Graves disease. The time point: persistent/refractory GD, antithyroid drugs over 5 years with positive TRAb. Generation of the TCR library employed RNA extracted from PBMCs. Relying on iRepertoire HTBI primers and Arm-PCR of CDR3 regions, the team built TCR beta libraries. Using its own MiXCR run on the multiplex PCR reads, TCRdb lists one record per CDR3 protein. This table has fewer than 600,000 distinct CDR3 sequences, 22% appearing once. Sequences were derived from peripheral blood mononuclear cells (PBMCs), sampled when the disease was refractory, from a patient treated with antithyroid drugs. Source of these receptors: a female donor with Graves disease.

This clonotype was detected ten times or more. The chain links TRBV6-9 to TRBJ1-6, with D maybe TRBD1 (6 bases). Germline assignment: CDR1 MNHGY and CDR2 SVAAGI. V was trimmed by 4 bases and J by 7 bases, leaving 17 bases between them. This CDR3 region has 16 residues. CDR3 in DNA: TGTGCCAGCAGTTTGGGGGGGGCGTTGGGAAATTCACCCCTCCACTTT. It codes for CASSLGGALGNSPLHF.

The gene calls are TRBV19 and TRBJ1-2, with D uncertain. Germline V gene lookup returns CDR1 LNHDA and CDR2 SQIVND (reference sequence). This CDR3 is 14 amino acids long. The germline V and J ends were trimmed by 6 bases and 6 bases, with 17 bases remaining between them. The CDR3 nucleotides read TGTGCCAGTAGAAATCGATTAGGAAACGATGGCTACACCTTC. Translated: CASRNRLGNDGYTF.

This clonotype was recorded at least ten times. V is TRBV7-2 and J is TRBJ2-5, with D hard to call. Germline assignment: CDR1 SGHTA and CDR2 FQGNSA. The CDR3 contains 11 residues. Trimming took off 5 bases at V and 5 bases at J, with 6 bases between the two ends. CDR3 sequence (DNA): TGTGCCAGCAGCCCAAGGGAGACCCAGTACTTC. This translates into CASSPRETQYF.

Only a few counts were recorded for this clonotype. The V gene is TRBV30, the J gene TRBJ2-7; possible D gene TRBD1, 6 bases. The V and J ends lost 3 bases and 2 bases respectively, with 14 bases between them. This CDR3 has 14 residues. Germline CDR1 and CDR2: GTSNPN and SVGIG (reference sequence). CDR3 in DNA: TGTGCCTGGAGCGCTGAGGGACAACCCTACGAGCAGTACTTC. Protein: CAWSAEGQPYEQYF.

Note on this clonotype: This may be a read error, as it is one base from a much larger clone. This chain uses TRBV2 with TRBJ2-5; D remains unclear. The CDR3 totals 14 residues. Germline V gives CDR1 SNHLY, CDR2 FYNNEI. The CDR3 coding sequence is TGTGCCGGCAGTGAATTTGGCGGCCAGGTGACCCAGTACTTC. Its protein is CAGSEFGGQVTQYF. The whole variable domain, filled in from reference TRBV2 and TRBJ2-5, reads EPEVTQTPSHQVTQMGQEVILRCVPISNHLYFYWYRQILGQKVEFLVSFYNNEISEKSEIFDDQFSVERPDGSNFTLKIRSTKLEDSAMYFCAGSEFGGQVTQYFGPGTRLLVL.

This clonotype came up many times. The chain is built from TRBV2 and TRBJ1-2; TRBD1 agrees at 8 bases. With 6 bases clipped from V and 4 bases from J, the junction kept 4 bases outside the gene matches. The germline V gene has CDR1 SNHLY and CDR2 FYNNEI. This CDR3 contains 13 residues. The CDR3 spells CASSQGAFYGYTF. CDR3 nucleotide sequence: TGTGCCAGCAGCCAGGGGGCTTTCTATGGCTACACCTTC.

This clonotype turned up a few times. The chain combines TRBV11-2 with TRBJ1-6; weak D call: TRBD1 (5 bases). The CDR3 runs 17 residues. V was clipped by 3 bases and J by 7 bases, with 19 bases between them. Per germline, CDR1 SGHAT and CDR2 FQNNGV. Here the CDR3 reads CASSFTSRVGRNSPLHF. Written as DNA, the CDR3 is TGTGCCAGCAGCTTTACCTCCAGGGTTGGGAGAAATTCACCCCTCCACTTT.

This clonotype has at least ten counts. V is TRBV13 and J is TRBJ2-7; TRBD2 might be the D (6 bases). The CDR3 sequence is 13 residues long. V lost 4 bases to trimming and J lost 9 bases, with 16 bases between them. Germline V gives CDR1 PRHDT, CDR2 FYEKMQ (reference sequence). CDR3: CASSSRLGGGQYF. CDR3 DNA sequence: TGTGCCAGCAGCTCTCGACTAGGTGGAGGGCAGTACTTC.

This clonotype was picked up a small number of times. The chain recombines TRBV27 with TRBJ2-7; 14 nucleotides align to TRBD2. CDR1 and CDR2 (germline): MNHEY, SMNVEV (reference sequence). The junction had 5 bases not matched to a gene; V was cut back by 4 bases and J by 0 bases. This CDR3 comprises 17 residues. Here the CDR3 DNA reads TGTGCCAGCAGTTCCCAGGGACTAGCGGGAGTCTCCTACGAGCAGTACTTC. It encodes CASSSQGLAGVSYEQYF.

This clonotype came up many times. V and J are TRBV10-3 and TRBJ2-7; D is perhaps TRBD1 (6 bases). The CDR3 is 15 residues long. V lost 3 bases and J lost 2, with 14 bases in between. The germline gives CDR1 ENHRY, CDR2 SYGVKD. Here the CDR3 reads CAISERVTGTYEQYF. CDR3 coding DNA: TGTGCCATCAGTGAAAGGGTAACAGGGACCTACGAGCAGTACTTC.

There are a few counts of this clonotype. The chain employs TRBV29-1 and TRBJ1-1, with unresolved D. The CDR3 runs to 9 residues. V was pared by 6 bases and J by 10 bases, with 9 bases between. Germline CDR1 SQVTM, CDR2 ANQGSEA. CDR3 in DNA: TGCAGCGTCCCCATCTTAGCTTTCTTT. Translating gives CSVPILAFF.

This clonotype has ten or more counts. The J gene is TRBJ2-7, the V gene TRBV28; TRBD1 agrees at 8 bases. J lost 0 bases, V lost 3 bases, and 4 bases had no gene match. Germline CDR1 MDHEN, CDR2 SYDVKM. This CDR3 has 15 amino acids. The CDR3 spells CASSFHGTGSYEQYF. CDR3 coding DNA: TGTGCCAGCAGTTTTCATGGGACAGGCTCCTACGAGCAGTACTTC.

This chain joins TRBV19 and TRBJ2-3; D is unclear. Trimming took 5 bases from V and 0 from J, leaving 12 bases between them. Per germline, CDR1 LNHDA and CDR2 SQIVND (reference sequence). The CDR3 has 15 residues. The CDR3 DNA sequence: TGTGCCAGTAGTGATCGTGGGTTTAGCACAGATACGCAGTATTTT. Its protein product is CASSDRGFSTDTQYF.

The table lists this clonotype with many counts. The chain carries TRBV28 and TRBJ2-5, with D tentatively TRBD2 (5 bases). Germline CDR1 MDHEN, CDR2 SYDVKM. This CDR3 spans 15 amino acids. Trimming stripped 6 bases from V and 5 bases from J, with 19 bases between. In DNA, the CDR3 is TGTGCCAGCAGCCTATCGGGATCGGTGATGGAGACCCAGTACTTC. Residues: CASSLSGSVMETQYF.

This clonotype showed up just a few times. The V gene is TRBV6-2 or TRBV6-3, the J gene TRBJ2-7, with D perhaps TRBD2 (5 bases). V lost 7 bases and J lost 2, with 9 bases in between. This CDR3 has 12 residues. Germline lookup yields CDR1 MNHEY and CDR2 SVGEGT. This CDR3 is CASTSGAYEQYF. DNA of the CDR3: TGTGCCAGCACCAGCGGAGCCTACGAGCAGTACTTC.

This clonotype was seen a few times. The gene calls are TRBV7-9 and TRBJ2-7; D is uncertain. Germline V gene data show CDR1 as SEHNR and CDR2 as FQNEAQ (reference sequence). This CDR3 has 14 residues. The V end was cut by 10 bases, the J end by 2 bases, with 18 bases between. The chain's CDR3 is CATTPVAETYEQYF. The CDR3 nucleotides read TGTGCCACCACCCCGGTGGCTGAAACCTACGAGCAGTACTTC.

This clonotype was observed at least ten times. V and J are TRBV12-3 or TRBV12-4 and TRBJ2-5; TRBD1 matches at 9 bases. The trim removed 6 bases at V and 4 bases at J, leaving 3 bases unmatched. CDR3 length: 13 residues. This chain's CDR3 is CASSQTGGETQYF. As DNA, the CDR3 is TGTGCCAGCAGCCAGACAGGGGGAGAGACCCAGTACTTC.

V is TRBV7-9 and J is TRBJ1-4; a weak D match, TRBD1 (6 bases). Per germline, CDR1 SEHNR and CDR2 FQNEAQ (reference sequence). The CDR3 has 16 residues. V lost 5 bases and J 3 bases, leaving 16 bases between the germline ends. In DNA form, the CDR3 reads TGTGCCAGCAGCCCCCCGGGGGGCGCAGCTAATGAAAAACTGTTTTTT. Its translation: CASSPPGGAANEKLFF.

This clonotype was counted ten times or more. V and J are TRBV2 and TRBJ1-5; D is perhaps TRBD1 (6 bases). This CDR3 spans 16 amino acids. Trimming removed 5 bases at V and 0 bases at J, with 14 bases between. Germline assignment: CDR1 SNHLY and CDR2 FYNNEI. The CDR3 protein is CASSSPWTDSNQPQHF. The DNA of the CDR3 is TGTGCCAGCAGTAGCCCTTGGACAGATAGCAATCAGCCCCAGCATTTT.

In its sample, this clonotype was seen many times. The rearrangement joins TRBV7-2 to TRBJ1-2, with a possible D match to TRBD1 (6 bases). V gave up 5 bases and J gave up 8 bases, with 15 bases separating them. Germline V lookup: CDR1 SGHTA, CDR2 FQGNSA. This CDR3 has 13 amino acids. The CDR3 region is CASSLRGAQGYTF. CDR3 nucleotides: TGTGCCAGCAGCCTCCGGGGGGCACAAGGCTACACCTTC.

V gene TRBV7-2 combines with J gene TRBJ2-3, with no clear D. Trimming shortened V by 3 bases and J by 0 bases, and 13 bases separated the two germline ends. The germline gives CDR1 SGHTA, CDR2 FQGNSA. This CDR3 is built from 16 residues. The CDR3 sequence is CASSFTPTPSTDTQYF. The CDR3 bases are TGTGCCAGCAGCTTCACGCCAACACCGAGCACAGATACGCAGTATTTT.

The chain links TRBV7-9 to TRBJ1-1, with 7 bases that match TRBD1. Trimming at V came to 5 bases and at J to 3 bases, leaving 6 bases not matched to a gene. In germline, CDR1 is SEHNR, CDR2 FQNEAQ (reference sequence). The CDR3 contains 14 residues. CDR3 in amino acids: CASSRPGGDTEAFF. As DNA, the CDR3 is TGTGCCAGCAGCCGACCAGGGGGTGACACTGAAGCTTTCTTT.

This clonotype was found many times. The chain employs TRBV2 and TRBJ1-4; weak D call: TRBD1 (6 bases). The CDR3 covers 13 residues. The germline V and J ends were trimmed by 8 bases and 3 bases, with 10 bases remaining between them. CDR1 and CDR2 from the germline V gene are SNHLY and FYNNEI. CDR3 sequence (DNA): TGTGCCAGCCGCAGGGGCCCTAATGAAAAACTGTTTTTT. Protein sequence: CASRRGPNEKLFF.

This clonotype was counted many times. The J gene is TRBJ2-7, the V gene TRBV10-2; 7 nucleotides line up with TRBD1. The CDR3 runs to 12 residues. Trimming took 8 bases from V and 1 from J; bases not matched to a gene: 2. The germline V gene has CDR1 WSHSY and CDR2 SAAADI. The CDR3 sequence: CASGGQSYEQYF. CDR3 DNA: TGCGCCAGCGGGGGACAGTCCTACGAGCAGTACTTC.

The V gene is TRBV27, the J gene TRBJ1-4; D remains ambiguous. V dropped 6 bases and J dropped 5 bases, with 10 bases sitting between them. Germline values: CDR1 MNHEY, CDR2 SMNVEV (reference sequence). The CDR3 has 13 amino acids. The CDR3 here is CASSLSRNEKLFF. In DNA form, the CDR3 reads TGTGCCAGCAGCTTAAGCCGAAATGAAAAACTGTTTTTT.

The chain is built from TRBV9 and TRBJ2-5; D not resolved. This CDR3 is built from 14 residues. Germline loops: CDR1 SGDLS, CDR2 YYNGEE. Trimming removed 0 bases from V and 4 bases from J, with 10 bases in between. As DNA, the CDR3 is TGTGCCAGCAGCGTAGCAGGTCTAGGAGAGACCCAGTACTTC. Translating gives CASSVAGLGETQYF.

This clonotype was seen just once. A much bigger clone sits one base away, suggesting this may be a read error. V gene TRBV12-3 or TRBV12-4 combines with J gene TRBJ2-7; D uncertain. This CDR3 has 13 residues. V was shortened by 8 bases and J by 4 bases, with 15 bases between the two germline ends. The CDR3 region has the DNA TGTGCCAGCGGAATAGGAAACGGGTACGAGCAGTACTTC. Protein: CASGIGNGYEQYF.

This chain joins TRBV12-3 or TRBV12-4 and TRBJ1-5, with a tentative D call TRBD1 (5 bases). The V gene lost 3 bases and the J gene lost 11 bases, with 11 bases spanning the gap. The CDR3 is made up of 12 amino acids. The CDR3 DNA is TGTGCCAGCAGTTTCGAGGAAGGGGCCCAGCATTTT. Its protein is CASSFEEGAQHF.

This clonotype was counted ten times or more. This sequence joins TRBV7-2 and TRBJ2-1; unclear D gene. CDR1 SGHTA and CDR2 FQGNSA come from the germline V gene. This CDR3 is 11 amino acids long. Trimming left V 2 bases short and J 10 bases short, with 6 bases between. The CDR3 is CASSLTLEQFF. DNA of the CDR3: TGTGCCAGCAGCTTAACACTAGAGCAGTTCTTC.